The rows below give T cell receptor beta chains drawn from one sample of a study of beta chain features in type 1 diabetes. Generated by immunoSEQ multiplex PCR, the TCRdb table keeps only in-frame clones and is missing some. The data show more than 140,000 clones, about a tenth seen once. Sequencing was done on a sample of central memory CD4+ T cells from blood. The receptors shown here come from a woman aged 40-49 years in good health. Each CDR3 is given with its conserved first and last residue. The order of the fields is CDR3 length, clone size, D gene, J gene, V gene, CDR3 DNA, CDR3 protein. D genes are given only for firm matches. A clone size is listed for some rows: how often the clone was seen (once, few, many), or a class if it is expanded.

cdr3_length: 17
clone_size: NA
d_call: TRBD2
j_call: TRBJ2-1
v_call: TRBV12-5
cdr3_nt: TGTGCTAGTGGTTCTCCTAGCGGGGGGGCTTCCTACAATGAGCAGTTCTTC
cdr3_aa: CASGSPSGGASYNEQFF

cdr3_length: 13
clone_size: few
d_call: TRBD1
j_call: TRBJ2-5
v_call: TRBV27
cdr3_nt: TGTGCCAGCAGGCGGACAGGGGAAGAGACCCAGTACTTC
cdr3_aa: CASRRTGEETQYF

cdr3_length: 12
clone_size: NA
d_call: NA
j_call: TRBJ1-1
v_call: TRBV7-9
cdr3_nt: TGTGCCAGCAGCCGGGATAATTCTGAAGCTTTCTTT
cdr3_aa: CASSRDNSEAFF

cdr3_length: 15
clone_size: many
d_call: NA
j_call: TRBJ2-5
v_call: TRBV4-3
cdr3_nt: TGCGCCAGCAGCCCGCTGGGGGGGCGACAAGAGACCCAGTACTTC
cdr3_aa: CASSPLGGRQETQYF

cdr3_length: 16
clone_size: few
d_call: NA
j_call: TRBJ2-5
v_call: TRBV18
cdr3_nt: TGTGCCAGCTCACCACGGGACCCTAGCCGGGAGGAGACCCAGTACTTC
cdr3_aa: CASSPRDPSREETQYF

cdr3_length: 16
clone_size: few
d_call: TRBD1
j_call: TRBJ1-5
v_call: TRBV7-2
cdr3_nt: TGTGCCAGCAGCTTAGATTCAGGGGGGAGCAATCAGCCCCAGCATTTT
cdr3_aa: CASSLDSGGSNQPQHF

cdr3_length: 16
clone_size: many
d_call: NA
j_call: TRBJ2-2
v_call: TRBV4-2
cdr3_nt: TGTGCCAGCAGCCAAGAAACAGCCGCCAACACCGGGGAGCTGTTTTTT
cdr3_aa: CASSQETAANTGELFF

cdr3_length: 15
clone_size: few
d_call: TRBD2
j_call: TRBJ2-1
v_call: TRBV6-5
cdr3_nt: TGTGCCAGCAGGACCGGGACTAGCGGCTACAATGAGCAGTTCTTC
cdr3_aa: CASRTGTSGYNEQFF

cdr3_length: 18
clone_size: NA
d_call: TRBD2
j_call: TRBJ2-3
v_call: TRBV11-2
cdr3_nt: TGTGCCAGCAGCCTCGGGCGGGGGAGGTCTTTTGGCACAGATACGCAGTATTTT
cdr3_aa: CASSLGRGRSFGTDTQYF

cdr3_length: 17
clone_size: few
d_call: TRBD1
j_call: TRBJ2-3
v_call: TRBV19
cdr3_nt: TGTGCCAGCCAACCCGGAAGGGGGCCCATTACCACAGATACGCAGTATTTT
cdr3_aa: CASQPGRGPITTDTQYF

cdr3_length: 15
clone_size: NA
d_call: TRBD2
j_call: TRBJ2-3
v_call: TRBV6-1
cdr3_nt: TGTGCCAGCAGTGACGGGGGGGATAGCACAGATACGCAGTATTTT
cdr3_aa: CASSDGGDSTDTQYF

cdr3_length: 16
clone_size: NA
d_call: NA
j_call: TRBJ2-2
v_call: TRBV6-5
cdr3_nt: TGTGCCAGCAGTTACTCGATAACATACAATACCGGGGAGCTGTTTTTT
cdr3_aa: CASSYSITYNTGELFF

cdr3_length: 13
clone_size: few
d_call: TRBD1
j_call: TRBJ1-2
v_call: TRBV5-4
cdr3_nt: TGTGCCAGCAGCCGGGACCAGGGGGGTGGCTACACCTTC
cdr3_aa: CASSRDQGGGYTF

cdr3_length: 15
clone_size: few
d_call: NA
j_call: TRBJ2-5
v_call: TRBV25-1
cdr3_nt: TGTGCCAGCAGTGAATGGGTCGGGCAGGGGGAGACCCAGTACTTC
cdr3_aa: CASSEWVGQGETQYF

cdr3_length: 14
clone_size: NA
d_call: NA
j_call: TRBJ1-5
v_call: TRBV10-3
cdr3_nt: TGTGCCAGCAATCAGGGTCTCGGCAATCAGCCCCAGCATTTT
cdr3_aa: CASNQGLGNQPQHF

cdr3_length: 15
clone_size: many
d_call: TRBD1
j_call: TRBJ1-4
v_call: TRBV5-1
cdr3_nt: TGCGCCAGCAGCCATCAGGACAGGGTTAATGAAAAACTGTTTTTT
cdr3_aa: CASSHQDRVNEKLFF

cdr3_length: 16
clone_size: few
d_call: TRBD1
j_call: TRBJ2-2
v_call: TRBV6-6
cdr3_nt: TGTGCCAGCAGCACCCAGGGACAGGGGAACACCGGGGAGCTGTTTTTT
cdr3_aa: CASSTQGQGNTGELFF

cdr3_length: 14
clone_size: NA
d_call: NA
j_call: TRBJ1-1
v_call: TRBV5-1
cdr3_nt: TGCGCCAGCAGACTCGGCGGTCTGGTCACTGAAGCTTTCTTT
cdr3_aa: CASRLGGLVTEAFF

cdr3_length: 16
clone_size: NA
d_call: TRBD2
j_call: TRBJ2-1
v_call: TRBV5-6
cdr3_nt: TGTGCCAGCAGCTTGGGGGGACTAGGTGTTTACAATGAGCAGTTCTTC
cdr3_aa: CASSLGGLGVYNEQFF

cdr3_length: 12
clone_size: many
d_call: TRBD2
j_call: TRBJ2-1
v_call: TRBV7-6
cdr3_nt: TGTGCCAGCAGCTTAGAGCGGGGTGAGCAGTTCTTC
cdr3_aa: CASSLERGEQFF

cdr3_length: 12
clone_size: medium-sized
d_call: TRBD1
j_call: TRBJ1-2
v_call: TRBV11-2
cdr3_nt: TGTGCCAGCAGCAAACAGGGGTATGGCTACACCTTC
cdr3_aa: CASSKQGYGYTF

cdr3_length: 15
clone_size: NA
d_call: TRBD2
j_call: TRBJ2-1
v_call: TRBV19
cdr3_nt: TGTGCCAGTTCCCGGGGGGGGGATTATTACAATGAGCAGTTCTTC
cdr3_aa: CASSRGGDYYNEQFF

cdr3_length: 13
clone_size: many
d_call: NA
j_call: TRBJ2-7
v_call: TRBV6-1
cdr3_nt: TGTGCCAGCAGTGAAATCGCGGGGAGCGAGCAGTACTTC
cdr3_aa: CASSEIAGSEQYF

cdr3_length: 12
clone_size: NA
d_call: NA
j_call: TRBJ2-3
v_call: TRBV12-5
cdr3_nt: TGTGCTAGTGGTTTTAGAGCAGATACGCAGTATTTT
cdr3_aa: CASGFRADTQYF